The rows below give T cell receptor beta chains drawn from one sample of a study of cytomegalovirus exposure and HLA in healthy donors. The assay was immunoSEQ multiplex PCR, and TCRdb's table has in-frame clones only and misses some. The table has 100,000 to 140,000 clones, 73% seen once. Sequencing was done on a sample of PBMCs. The receptors originated from a man aged 30 to 39 in good health and CMV-seronegative. Both conserved end residues are part of each CDR3. The D gene is left open where the match is weak. Expanded clones are given a class, and other clones once, few, many or no size at all.

V gene: TRBV20-1; J gene: TRBJ2-7; D gene: .; clone size: .; CDR3 protein: CSAREGYEQYF; CDR3 DNA: TGCAGTGCCCGGGAAGGGTACGAGCAGTACTTC
V gene: TRBV7-9; J gene: TRBJ2-1; D gene: TRBD2; clone size: .; CDR3 protein: CASSLVGLAGGRDEQFF; CDR3 DNA: TGTGCCAGCAGCTTAGTGGGACTAGCGGGGGGTCGGGATGAGCAGTTCTTC
V gene: TRBV29-1; J gene: TRBJ2-7; D gene: TRBD2; clone size: few; CDR3 protein: CSVDFLAGSSYEQYF; CDR3 DNA: TGCAGCGTTGACTTCCTAGCGGGGTCCTCCTACGAGCAGTACTTC
V gene: TRBV28; J gene: TRBJ1-2; D gene: .; clone size: .; CDR3 protein: CASTLTQDNYGYTF; CDR3 DNA: TGTGCCAGCACCCTCACACAGGACAACTATGGCTACACCTTC
V gene: TRBV10-3; J gene: TRBJ1-2; D gene: .; clone size: .; CDR3 protein: CAISEPARVSGTYGYTF; CDR3 DNA: TGTGCCATCAGTGAGCCCGCGCGGGTTTCGGGCACGTATGGCTACACCTTC
V gene: TRBV5-4; J gene: TRBJ2-3; D gene: .; clone size: .; CDR3 protein: CASSRVGAQSDTQYF; CDR3 DNA: TGTGCCAGCAGCCGTGTAGGGGCCCAATCCGATACGCAGTATTTT
V gene: TRBV5-1; J gene: TRBJ2-1; D gene: .; clone size: .; CDR3 protein: CASSLAGDDYNEQFF; CDR3 DNA: TGCGCCAGCAGCTTAGCGGGCGACGACTACAATGAGCAGTTCTTC
V gene: TRBV6-6; J gene: TRBJ2-2; D gene: TRBD1; clone size: .; CDR3 protein: CASSPTGGAVGELFF; CDR3 DNA: TGTGCCAGCAGTCCAACAGGGGGCGCGGTCGGGGAGCTGTTTTTT
V gene: TRBV6-5; J gene: TRBJ1-6; D gene: TRBD1; clone size: once; CDR3 protein: CASTSGGIGDSPLHF; CDR3 DNA: TGTGCCAGCACGTCAGGGGGCATAGGGGATTCACCCCTCCACTTT
V gene: TRBV7-3; J gene: TRBJ2-1; D gene: TRBD2; clone size: .; CDR3 protein: CASSPGLAPNEQFF; CDR3 DNA: TGTGCCAGCAGCCCCGGACTAGCTCCCAATGAGCAGTTCTTC
V gene: TRBV30; J gene: TRBJ1-3; D gene: .; clone size: .; CDR3 protein: CAWSFGGGPGNTIYF; CDR3 DNA: TGTGCCTGGAGTTTTGGGGGCGGCCCTGGAAACACCATATATTTT
V gene: TRBV10-2; J gene: TRBJ1-1; D gene: .; clone size: few; CDR3 protein: CASSAQGGTEAFF; CDR3 DNA: TGCGCCAGCAGTGCGCAGGGTGGGACTGAAGCTTTCTTT
V gene: TRBV7-3; J gene: TRBJ2-5; D gene: TRBD2; clone size: .; CDR3 protein: CASSPWGGYQETQYF; CDR3 DNA: TGTGCCAGCAGCCCCTGGGGGGGGTACCAAGAGACCCAGTACTTC
V gene: TRBV29-1; J gene: TRBJ2-1; D gene: TRBD1; clone size: .; CDR3 protein: CSVRWTGGNEQFF; CDR3 DNA: TGCAGCGTTCGGTGGACAGGGGGCAATGAGCAGTTCTTC
V gene: TRBV5-1; J gene: TRBJ2-7; D gene: TRBD2; clone size: .; CDR3 protein: CASSLGGGTYEQYF; CDR3 DNA: TGCGCCAGCAGCTTGGGCGGGGGGACTTACGAGCAGTACTTC
V gene: TRBV5-6; J gene: TRBJ1-1; D gene: .; clone size: .; CDR3 protein: CASSLGPEAFF; CDR3 DNA: TGTGCCAGCAGCTTGGGGCCCGAAGCTTTCTTT
V gene: TRBV2; J gene: TRBJ1-3; D gene: .; clone size: .; CDR3 protein: CASARTQSRSGNTIYF; CDR3 DNA: TGTGCCAGCGCCAGAACCCAGTCCCGATCTGGAAACACCATATATTTT
V gene: TRBV5-1; J gene: TRBJ2-4; D gene: TRBD2; clone size: .; CDR3 protein: CASRGTSGGAADIQYF; CDR3 DNA: TGCGCCAGCAGAGGGACTAGCGGGGGGGCCGCGGACATTCAGTACTTC
V gene: TRBV6-1; J gene: TRBJ2-2; D gene: .; clone size: few; CDR3 protein: CASSVSETGELFF; CDR3 DNA: TGTGCCAGCAGTGTGTCTGAGACCGGGGAGCTGTTTTTT
V gene: TRBV2; J gene: TRBJ2-1; D gene: .; clone size: .; CDR3 protein: CASSGTLSSYNEQFF; CDR3 DNA: TGTGCCAGCAGCGGGACTCTGAGCTCCTACAATGAGCAGTTCTTC
V gene: TRBV7-6; J gene: TRBJ1-6; D gene: .; clone size: .; CDR3 protein: CASSLSPPTGGNSPLHF; CDR3 DNA: TGTGCCAGCAGCTTATCCCCCCCGACAGGCGGGAATTCACCCCTCCACTTT
V gene: TRBV7-9; J gene: TRBJ1-5; D gene: TRBD1; clone size: .; CDR3 protein: CASSVLRDRGNSNQPQHF; CDR3 DNA: TGTGCCAGCAGCGTACTCCGGGACAGGGGTAACAGCAATCAGCCCCAGCATTTT
V gene: TRBV9; J gene: TRBJ2-3; D gene: .; clone size: .; CDR3 protein: CASTEISGDTQYF; CDR3 DNA: TGTGCCAGCACCGAGATTAGCGGTGATACGCAGTATTTT
V gene: TRBV7-8; J gene: TRBJ1-5; D gene: TRBD1; clone size: .; CDR3 protein: CASTPGQGVDQPQHF; CDR3 DNA: TGTGCCAGCACCCCGGGACAGGGGGTTGATCAGCCCCAGCATTTT
V gene: TRBV6-5; J gene: TRBJ1-1; D gene: TRBD1; clone size: few; CDR3 protein: CASSEDRGLTEAFF; CDR3 DNA: TGTGCCAGCAGTGAAGACAGGGGGCTTACTGAAGCTTTCTTT
V gene: TRBV5-1; J gene: TRBJ1-2; D gene: TRBD1; clone size: once; CDR3 protein: CASSLAGGNYGYTF; CDR3 DNA: TGCGCCAGCAGCTTGGCAGGGGGAAACTATGGCTACACCTTC
V gene: TRBV6-5; J gene: TRBJ2-7; D gene: TRBD1; clone size: once; CDR3 protein: CASSYESGQGYYEQYF; CDR3 DNA: TGTGCCAGCAGTTACGAGTCGGGACAGGGATACTACGAGCAGTACTTC
V gene: TRBV14; J gene: TRBJ2-7; D gene: TRBD1; clone size: .; CDR3 protein: CASSQRQGSYEQYF; CDR3 DNA: TGTGCCAGCAGCCAGAGACAGGGCTCCTACGAGCAGTACTTC
V gene: TRBV27; J gene: TRBJ2-3; D gene: .; clone size: .; CDR3 protein: CASSLARGTIDTQYF; CDR3 DNA: TGTGCCAGCAGTTTAGCCCGTGGGACAATCGATACGCAGTATTTT
V gene: TRBV7-9; J gene: TRBJ2-1; D gene: TRBD2; clone size: .; CDR3 protein: CASSLGTTEQFF; CDR3 DNA: TGTGCCAGCAGCTTGGGGACTACCGAGCAGTTCTTC
V gene: TRBV9; J gene: TRBJ2-3; D gene: TRBD1; clone size: few; CDR3 protein: CASARGQVVGDTQYF; CDR3 DNA: TGTGCCAGCGCTCGGGGACAGGTGGTGGGAGATACGCAGTATTTT
V gene: TRBV5-1; J gene: TRBJ2-7; D gene: TRBD1; clone size: .; CDR3 protein: CASSLGQGSYEQYF; CDR3 DNA: TGCGCCAGCAGCTTAGGACAGGGTTCTTACGAGCAGTACTTC
V gene: TRBV5-1; J gene: TRBJ2-7; D gene: .; clone size: .; CDR3 protein: CASSLDHTGSYEQYF; CDR3 DNA: TGCGCCAGCAGCTTGGACCACACGGGCTCCTACGAGCAGTACTTC
V gene: TRBV6-1; J gene: TRBJ1-5; D gene: TRBD1; clone size: .; CDR3 protein: CASSEATGGVQPQHF; CDR3 DNA: TGTGCCAGCAGTGAAGCGACAGGGGGCGTCCAGCCCCAGCATTTT
V gene: TRBV12-5; J gene: TRBJ1-6; D gene: TRBD1; clone size: .; CDR3 protein: CASGQGQGRSPLHF; CDR3 DNA: TGTGCTAGTGGTCAGGGACAGGGCCGGTCACCCCTCCACTTT
V gene: TRBV19; J gene: TRBJ1-3; D gene: .; clone size: .; CDR3 protein: CASSIDRQGTTSGNTIYF; CDR3 DNA: TGTGCCAGTAGTATAGACCGGCAGGGGACAACCTCTGGAAACACCATATATTTT
V gene: TRBV11-2; J gene: TRBJ2-5; D gene: TRBD1; clone size: .; CDR3 protein: CASSSDRGRETQYF; CDR3 DNA: TGTGCCAGCAGCTCCGACAGGGGGCGAGAGACCCAGTACTTC
V gene: TRBV28; J gene: TRBJ2-7; D gene: TRBD2; clone size: .; CDR3 protein: CGAAGGPNEQYF; CDR3 DNA: TGTGGAGCGGCGGGAGGGCCGAACGAGCAGTACTTC
V gene: TRBV2; J gene: TRBJ2-1; D gene: TRBD2; clone size: .; CDR3 protein: CASSAAGGSYNEQFF; CDR3 DNA: TGTGCCAGCAGTGCGGCGGGGGGGTCCTACAATGAGCAGTTCTTC
V gene: TRBV7-6; J gene: TRBJ2-7; D gene: .; clone size: .; CDR3 protein: CASSPHGISYEQYF; CDR3 DNA: TGTGCCAGCAGCCCCCACGGTATTTCCTACGAGCAGTACTTC
V gene: TRBV6-1; J gene: TRBJ2-7; D gene: .; clone size: .; CDR3 protein: CASIKQGSYEQYF; CDR3 DNA: TGTGCCAGCATCAAACAGGGCTCCTACGAGCAGTACTTC
V gene: TRBV11-2; J gene: TRBJ1-4; D gene: .; clone size: .; CDR3 protein: CASSLNRGNEKLFF; CDR3 DNA: TGTGCCAGCAGCTTAAATAGGGGAAATGAAAAACTGTTTTTT